The 30 T cell receptor beta chains given below trace back to one sample, sequenced in a study of blood T cell repertoires in COVID-19 (dated by TCRdb to 2018 to 2020). Library preparation used the immunoSEQ multiplex PCR assay. Held by TCRdb, this immuneACCESS table contains in-frame sequences only and omits some clones. Under half of the omission traces to an unresolved V gene where checked; the cause of the rest is unknown. Present in this sample are approximately 350,000 clones, roughly nine tenths of which were seen just once. The ten top clones hold roughly 1.2% of the sample. The sequencing sample was made of peripheral blood. The origin of the receptors is a man aged 40-50 years with acute or convalescent COVID-19.

This chain links TRBV6-5 with TRBJ2-1; a possible D gene is TRBD2 (5 bases). There are 16 residues in the CDR3. Germline values: CDR1 MNHEY, CDR2 SVGAGI. Trimming shortened V by 4 bases and J by 7 bases, and 20 bases separated the two germline ends. The CDR3 region has the DNA TGTGCCAGCAGTTTGGGTGATGGACTCACTTGGAATGAGCAGTTCTTC. Its protein is CASSLGDGLTWNEQFF.

CDR3 DNA sequence: TGTGCCTGGAGCCAACCGGGTCGCACTGAAGCTTTCTTT. Its protein is CAWSQPGRTEAFF. This rearrangement joins TRBV30 to TRBJ1-1; D ambiguous. The ends were cut back, 3 bases at V and 4 bases at J, with 12 bases in the middle. The CDR3 extends over 13 amino acids. Looked up from germline, CDR1 is GTSNPN and CDR2 is SVGIG (reference sequence).

The rearrangement links TRBV18 to TRBJ2-7; TRBD1 matches at 9 bases. Germline lookup yields CDR1 KGHSH and CDR2 LQKENI. Trimming at V came to 5 bases and at J to 5 bases, leaving 7 bases not matched to a gene. This CDR3 contains 14 residues. The CDR3 reads CASSAGTGYDEQYF. As DNA, the CDR3 is TGTGCCAGCTCAGCCGGGACAGGGTATGACGAGCAGTACTTC.

This clone was recorded once. V is TRBV3-1 (or the pseudogene TRBV3-2) and J is TRBJ2-5, with TRBD2 as a possible D gene (7 bases). Germline assignment: CDR1 LGHDT and CDR2 YNNKEL (reference sequence). V was trimmed by 4 bases and J by 1 base, leaving 16 bases between them. The CDR3 is 16 residues long. CDR3 DNA sequence: TGTGCCAGCAGCCCCGGAAGGGGGAGGGCCCAAGAGACCCAGTACTTC. It encodes CASSPGRGRAQETQYF.

This clone was recorded only once. The chain is built from TRBV28 and TRBJ2-1; 7 nucleotides agree with TRBD2. Germline-derived CDR1 and CDR2 are MDHEN and SYDVKM. Trimming at V came to 3 bases and at J to 1 base, leaving 6 bases not matched to a gene. This CDR3 comprises 16 residues. Here the CDR3 DNA reads TGTGCCAGCAGTTTTGGGAGGGTATGGTCCTACAATGAGCAGTTCTTC. Its translation: CASSFGRVWSYNEQFF.

This clone was seen a handful of times. This sequence joins TRBV7-2 and TRBJ2-7; D perhaps matches TRBD1 (6 bases). Per germline, CDR1 SGHTA and CDR2 FQGNSA. This CDR3 spans 16 amino acids. Between the trimmed V and J ends, which lost 6 bases and 3 bases, there was a span of 21 bases. The chain's CDR3 is CASSHGQGIWYYEQYF. The CDR3 DNA follows: TGTGCCAGCAGTCATGGTCAGGGGATATGGTACTACGAGCAGTACTTC.

As concerns this clone: No DNA is shown, since the ends of the CDR3 on it are uncertain; the CDR3 is the one TCRdb lists. This chain uses TRBV28 with TRBJ1-2; the DNA was not used to check the table's D call, TRBD1. The CDR3 contains 14 residues when both ends are counted. Germline V CDR1 and CDR2: MDHEN, SYDVKM. The CDR3 is CASSVGQGASHLSF.

V and J are TRBV6-6 and TRBJ1-1; D possibly corresponds to TRBD1 (5 bases). V dropped 6 bases and J dropped 0 bases, with 11 bases sitting between them. The length of the CDR3 is 14 residues. Germline V gene sequence: CDR1 MNHNY, CDR2 SVGAGI (reference sequence). The CDR3 sequence: CASSQDNLNTEAFF. The CDR3 nucleotides read TGTGCCAGCAGCCAGGACAATCTGAACACTGAAGCTTTCTTT.

V and J are TRBV12-3 or TRBV12-4 and TRBJ2-7; D is uncertain. The ends were cut back, 2 bases at V and 4 bases at J, with 9 bases in the middle. This CDR3 region has 13 residues. The CDR3 DNA follows: TGTGCCAGCAGTTTATTCCTAACTTACGAGCAGTACTTC. Its translation is CASSLFLTYEQYF.

The chain carries TRBV28 and TRBJ2-1, with 9 bases aligning to TRBD1. The germline V gene has CDR1 MDHEN and CDR2 SYDVKM. With 5 bases clipped from V and 2 bases from J, the junction kept 7 bases outside the gene matches. This CDR3 is built from 16 residues. For the CDR3, the DNA is TGTGCCAGCAGTACACCGGGACAGGGTACCTACAATGAGCAGTTCTTC. It yields the protein CASSTPGQGTYNEQFF.

About this clone itself: An end of the junction does not agree with germline; a read error may underlie this. The V and J genes are TRBV19 and TRBJ2-2, with 8 bases that match TRBD2. The CDR3 is 16 residues long. CDR1 LNHDA and CDR2 SQIVND come from the germline V gene (reference sequence). CDR3 protein: CASQPGGDFFTGELFF. For the CDR3, the DNA is TGTGCCAGCCAGCCGGGGGGGGATTTTTTCACCGGGGAGTTGTTTTTT.

The chain uses TRBV6-5 and TRBJ2-1, with 13 bases identical to TRBD2. Germline V gene lookup returns CDR1 MNHEY and CDR2 SVGAGI. CDR3 length: 15 amino acids. The ends lost 4 bases at V and 7 bases at J; junction bases unmatched: 4. CDR3 protein: CASSSGTSGNNEQFF. In DNA, the CDR3 is TGTGCCAGCAGTTCCGGGACTAGCGGGAATAATGAGCAGTTCTTC.

This clone was seen more than once but under ten times. The chain carries TRBV20-1 and TRBJ1-2; no firm D call. V gave up 3 bases and J gave up 3 bases, with 5 bases separating them. Germline loops: CDR1 DFQATT, CDR2 SNEGSKA (reference sequence). CDR3 length equals 11 residues. CDR3 nucleotides: TGCAGTGCTAGCCCGGACTATGGCTACACCTTC. Translated, it gives CSASPDYGYTF.

This clone was seen a single time. This rearrangement joins TRBV19 to TRBJ1-1; 8 nucleotides line up with TRBD1. This CDR3 spans 14 amino acids. Germline loops: CDR1 LNHDA, CDR2 SQIVND (reference sequence). V gave up 7 bases and J gave up 2 bases; unmatched junction bases: 6. The CDR3 DNA sequence: TGTGCCAGTATTACCGCAGGGGGCAACACTGAAGCTTTCTTT. As protein: CASITAGGNTEAFF.

V and J are TRBV7-9 and TRBJ1-5; D may be TRBD1 (6 bases). This CDR3 comprises 15 residues. V was pared by 5 bases and J by 5 bases, with 16 bases between. CDR1 is SEHNR, CDR2 FQNEAQ, per germline (reference sequence). In DNA, the CDR3 is TGTGCCAGCAGCCTAACCGGGACACCCTATCAGCCCCAGCATTTT. Amino acids: CASSLTGTPYQPQHF.

The chain recombines TRBV28 with TRBJ2-7; TRBD2 aligns across 9 bases. CDR1 and CDR2 (germline): MDHEN, SYDVKM. J was trimmed by 0 bases and V by 2 bases; bases with no gene match: 2. The CDR3 totals 15 residues. Here the CDR3 DNA reads TGTGCCAGCAGTTTACCACTAGCGGGCTCCTACGAGCAGTACTTC. Translated: CASSLPLAGSYEQYF.

The chain recombines TRBV6-5 with TRBJ2-7; no definite D call. The V end lost 4 bases, the J end lost 0 bases, and 13 bases lay between the germline ends. The length of the CDR3 is 15 residues. Germline V lookup: CDR1 MNHEY, CDR2 SVGAGI. CDR3 protein: CASSFAFSSSYEQYF. For the CDR3, the DNA is TGTGCCAGCAGTTTCGCGTTCTCAAGCTCCTACGAGCAGTACTTC.

In this sample, this clone turned up once. CDR3 bases: TGCGCCAGCAGAGGAAGTAGCCTCATGCCCTTGAACACCGGGGAGCTGTTTTTT. This translates into CASRGSSLMPLNTGELFF. The chain links TRBV4-1 to TRBJ2-2; D is ambiguous. In germline, CDR1 is MGHRA, CDR2 YSYEKL. Trimming removed 6 bases at V and 1 base at J, with 21 bases between. This CDR3 has 18 amino acids.

V gene TRBV28 combines with J gene TRBJ1-1; D unresolved. CDR1 MDHEN and CDR2 SYDVKM come from the germline V gene. The length of the CDR3 is 19 residues. V was shortened by 3 bases and J by 1 base, with 24 bases between the two germline ends. For the CDR3, the DNA is TGTGCCAGCAGTTTTGGTGGCCACCGAACAAGTACCTCGAACACTGAAGCTTTCTTT. This gives the protein CASSFGGHRTSTSNTEAFF.

The rearrangement links TRBV27 to TRBJ1-1; D uncertain. The CDR3 length is 13 residues. With 6 bases removed from V and 12 bases from J, the gap between germline ends came to 20 bases. Germline loops: CDR1 MNHEY, CDR2 SMNVEV (reference sequence). CDR3 nucleotides: TGTGCCAGCAGCTACGACGGTAGCACCGAGTCTTTCTTT. Residues: CASSYDGSTESFF.

The chain couples TRBV5-8 to TRBJ1-5; 10 nucleotides match TRBD1. CDR1 is SGHTS, CDR2 YDEGEE, per germline. This CDR3 comprises 15 residues. Unmatched junction bases numbered 7, after V lost 5 bases and J lost 5 bases. The chain's CDR3 is CASSAGTGVYQPQHF. DNA for the CDR3: TGTGCCAGCAGTGCTGGGACAGGGGTTTATCAGCCCCAGCATTTT. The full variable domain, in which reference TRBV5-8 and TRBJ1-5 provide the parts outside the CDR3, is EAGVTQSPTHLIKTRGQQATLRCSPISGHTSVYWYQQALGLGLQFLLWYDEGEERNRGNFPPRFSGRQFPNYSSELNVNALELEDSALYLCASSAGTGVYQPQHFGDGTRLSIL.

The chain couples TRBV7-6 to TRBJ1-3, with D maybe TRBD1 (6 bases). The CDR3 loop spans 18 amino acids. V lost 5 bases and J lost 0, with 20 bases in between. Per germline, CDR1 SGHVS and CDR2 FNYEAQ. CDR3 DNA sequence: TGTGCCAGCAGCCCTCCCCGTACAGGGCTGCGCTCTGGAAACACCATATATTTT. The encoded protein is CASSPPRTGLRSGNTIYF.

The chain has TRBV3-1 (or the pseudogene TRBV3-2) and TRBJ2-2; maybe TRBD1 (5 bases). This CDR3 contains 11 residues. Germline CDR1 LGHDT, CDR2 YNNKEL (reference sequence). Trimming cost V 8 bases and J 6 bases, with 7 bases left between them. This CDR3 is CASGRAGELFF. DNA of the CDR3: TGTGCCAGCGGCAGGGCCGGGGAGCTGTTTTTT.

This clone was recorded once. This chain links TRBV2 with TRBJ2-5, with D perhaps TRBD2 (6 bases). The V and J ends lost 4 bases and 6 bases respectively, with 12 bases between them. The germline V gene encodes CDR1 SNHLY and CDR2 FYNNEI. The CDR3 is 13 amino acids. DNA of the CDR3: TGTGCCAGCAGTGCCGGGGGTGGGCAGACCCAGTACTTC. Encoded protein: CASSAGGGQTQYF. The full variable domain, in which reference TRBV2 and TRBJ2-5 provide the parts outside the CDR3, is EPEVTQTPSHQVTQMGQEVILRCVPISNHLYFYWYRQILGQKVEFLVSFYNNEISEKSEIFDDQFSVERPDGSNFTLKIRSTKLEDSAMYFCASSAGGGQTQYFGPGTRLLVL.

This sequence joins TRBV19 and TRBJ1-1; the D is unclear. This CDR3 has 13 amino acids. The germline V and J ends were trimmed by 5 bases and 0 bases, with 7 bases remaining between them. CDR1 and CDR2 (germline): LNHDA, SQIVND (reference sequence). The CDR3 loop is CASSYGLNTEAFF. In DNA form, the CDR3 reads TGTGCCAGTAGTTATGGGCTGAACACTGAAGCTTTCTTT.

This chain's CDR3 is CASSVGQVADTQYF. For the CDR3, the DNA is TGTGCCAGCAGCGTTGGACAAGTGGCAGATACGCAGTATTTT. The gene calls are TRBV9 and TRBJ2-3; TRBD1 might be the D (5 bases). CDR3 length: 14 amino acids. V lost 2 bases and J lost 4, with 11 bases in between. Looked up from germline, CDR1 is SGDLS and CDR2 is YYNGEE.

The chain links TRBV7-9 to TRBJ1-1, with D maybe TRBD1 (6 bases). The CDR3 is made up of 16 amino acids. Germline CDR1 is SEHNR and CDR2 is FQNEAQ (reference sequence). The V and J ends lost 1 base and 5 bases respectively, with 17 bases between them. CDR3 residues: CASSLGHGVRGTEAFF. Here the CDR3 DNA reads TGTGCCAGCAGCTTAGGGCACGGAGTCAGGGGAACTGAAGCTTTCTTT.

This chain links TRBV5-1 with TRBJ1-5, with 10 bases that match TRBD1. CDR3 length: 15 residues. V lost 3 bases and J lost 6; bases outside the gene matches: 6. Germline V lookup: CDR1 SGHRS, CDR2 YFSETQ. The chain's CDR3 is CASSYGTGVFQPQHF. The CDR3 DNA reads TGCGCCAGCAGCTACGGGACAGGGGTTTTTCAGCCCCAGCATTTT.

This clone has just one count. The chain links TRBV19 to TRBJ1-5, with D tentatively TRBD1 (6 bases). This CDR3 is built from 15 residues. CDR1 is LNHDA and CDR2 is SQIVND in the germline V gene (reference sequence). The germline V and J ends were trimmed by 7 bases and 2 bases, with 15 bases remaining between them. The CDR3 spells CASISRGVGNQPQHF. Written as DNA, the CDR3 is TGTGCCAGTATATCCAGGGGCGTAGGCAATCAGCCCCAGCATTTT.

This chain uses TRBV10-3 with TRBJ1-4; D remains ambiguous. Trimming removed 6 bases from V and 0 bases from J, with 8 bases in between. This CDR3 region has 14 residues. Germline V gene sequence: CDR1 ENHRY, CDR2 SYGVKD. CDR3 in amino acids: CAIRGAPTNEKLFF. The CDR3 DNA reads as TGTGCCATCAGAGGAGCCCCAACTAATGAAAAACTGTTTTTT.